This T cell receptor beta chain was captured in a study of CD4 T cells in relation to SARS-CoV-2 and coronaviruses. Before the COVID-19 pandemic, during about 2011-2019, CD4+ T cells were taken from unexposed donors. CDR1 and CDR2 from the germline V gene are SNHLY and FYNNEI. V lost 6 bases to trimming and J lost 0 bases; unmatched junction nucleotides: 12. This CDR3 spans 18 amino acids. TCRdb's copy holds only in-frame clones and misses some; the assay was immunoSEQ multiplex PCR. This table holds about 65,000 clones, over 80% found once. Study-level findings and limits: Crossreactivity was assessed only for spike protein, not other viral proteins.

In regard to this clone: Its antigen remains unknown.

The material sequenced was memory CD4+ T cells from PBMCs. This receptor was taken from a human donor in good health. The genes are TRBV2 and TRBJ2-1; 9 positions match TRBD2. CDR3 DNA: TGTGCCAGCAGGACAAGGAGGACTAGCGTGAGCTCCTACAATGAGCAGTTCTTC. It encodes CASRTRRTSVSSYNEQFF. Supplemented by reference TRBV2 and TRBJ2-1, the full variable domain reads EPEVTQTPSHQVTQMGQEVILRCVPISNHLYFYWYRQILGQKVEFLVSFYNNEISEKSEIFDDQFSVERPDGSNFTLKIRSTKLEDSAMYFCASRTRRTSVSSYNEQFFGPGTRLTVL.